The source of this T cell receptor (beta chain) is a study of blood T cell repertoires in COVID-19. Recruited during active infection, patients (from Seattle) were subsequently followed longitudinally. As handled by the study authors: Estimated nucleated cell counts came from reference gene primer amplification. The table came from immunoSEQ multiplex PCR; TCRdb's copy has only in-frame clones and leaves some out. That table supplies the V and J calls and clone size; D and trimming were determined from the DNA. The sample holds roughly 440,000 clones, about 91% seen once. The germline V gene has CDR1 MGHDK and CDR2 SYGVNS. Trimming pared 6 bases from V and 0 bases from J, leaving 8 bases between. The CDR3 runs 13 residues.

This chain joins TRBV25-1 and TRBJ1-1; no clear D gene. The sample consisted of peripheral blood. This TCR derives from a woman between 50 and 59 years old with COVID-19, enrolled during active disease. The DNA for the CDR3 is TGTGCCAGCAGGAGGTCCATGAACACTGAAGCTTTCTTT. Encoded protein: CASRRSMNTEAFF.